The source of this TCR beta chain is a study of T cell changes during pregnancy in multiple sclerosis. Germline V lookup: CDR1 MNHEY, CDR2 SMNVEV (reference sequence). This CDR3 is 14 amino acids long. The V segment lost 4 bases and the J segment 10 bases; nucleotides outside the gene matches: 9. TCRdb's table, derived via immunoSEQ multiplex PCR, lists solely in-frame clones and lacks some. The table shows about 46,000 clones, with roughly 95% occurring only once. The material sequenced was CD8+ T cells from peripheral blood mononuclear cells, taken after pregnancy. The chain couples TRBV27 to TRBJ1-1; TRBD1 matches 10 bases. The TCR originated in a female donor with multiple sclerosis, enrolled in a pregnancy study. The DNA of the CDR3 is TGTGCCAGCAGTTCCCGGACAGGGGGTAGTAGAGCTTTCTTT. It yields the protein CASSSRTGGSRAFF.